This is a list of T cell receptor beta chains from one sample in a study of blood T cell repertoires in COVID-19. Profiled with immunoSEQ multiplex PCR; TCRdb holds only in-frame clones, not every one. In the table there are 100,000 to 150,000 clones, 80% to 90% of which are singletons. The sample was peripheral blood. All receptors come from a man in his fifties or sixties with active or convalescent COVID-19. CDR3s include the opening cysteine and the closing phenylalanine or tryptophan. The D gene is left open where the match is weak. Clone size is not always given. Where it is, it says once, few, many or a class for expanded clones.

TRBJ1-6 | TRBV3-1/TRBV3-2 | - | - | TGTGCCAGCAGCCAAGGGCGGGGGTCGTCCCTCCACTTT | CASSQGRGSSLHF
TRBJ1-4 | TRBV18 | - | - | TGTGCCAGCTCACCGAAACAAGAGGTAGAACTGTTTTTT | CASSPKQEVELFF
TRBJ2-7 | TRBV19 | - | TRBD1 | TGTGCCAGTAGTACATACAGGGGCGAGCAGTACTTC | CASSTYRGEQYF
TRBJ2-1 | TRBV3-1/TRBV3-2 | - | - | TGTGCCAGCAGCCAAGATTCAGGGAACTACAATGAGCAGTTCTTC | CASSQDSGNYNEQFF
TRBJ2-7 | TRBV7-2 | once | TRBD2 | TGTGCCAGCAGCCAGCCTAGCGGGAGCTCCTACGAGCAGTACTTC | CASSQPSGSSYEQYF
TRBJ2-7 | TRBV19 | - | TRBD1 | TGTGCCAGTAGGGCTCGACAGGGGTCCTACGAGCAGTACTTC | CASRARQGSYEQYF
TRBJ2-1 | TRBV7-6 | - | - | TGTGCCAGCAGCTTATTAGCGAACAGGGCTAACTACAATGAGCAGTTCTTC | CASSLLANRANYNEQFF
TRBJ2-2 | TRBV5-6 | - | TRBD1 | TGTGCCAGCAGCTTTAGGGGGCGCACCGGGGAGCTGTTTTTT | CASSFRGRTGELFF
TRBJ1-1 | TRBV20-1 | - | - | TGCAGTGCTAGAGGGACAGTAGGAGCTTTCTTT | CSARGTVGAFF
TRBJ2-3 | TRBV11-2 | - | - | TGTGCCACCAAACAGTCTGCAGATACGCAGTATTTT | CATKQSADTQYF
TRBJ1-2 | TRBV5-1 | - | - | TGCGCCAGCAGCTTGGGTGGTGGGGAGAAAGGCTACACCTTC | CASSLGGGEKGYTF
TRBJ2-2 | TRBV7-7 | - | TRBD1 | TGTGCCAGCAGCCCAGACAGGGGGACCGGGGAGCTGTTTTTT | CASSPDRGTGELFF
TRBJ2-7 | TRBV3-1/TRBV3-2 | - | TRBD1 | TGTGCCAGCAGCCAGGGGTGGGGACAGGGCTACGAGCAGTACTTC | CASSQGWGQGYEQYF
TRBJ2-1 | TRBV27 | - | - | TGTGCCAGCAGTTTGACAGGTGTATCTGAGCAGTTCTTC | CASSLTGVSEQFF
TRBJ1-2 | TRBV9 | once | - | TGTGCCAGCAGCGGAATCAGAGGCTACACCTTC | CASSGIRGYTF
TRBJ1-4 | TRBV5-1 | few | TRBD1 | TGCGCCAGCAGCCCCGGACAGGGGGCTAATGAAAAACTGTTTTTT | CASSPGQGANEKLFF
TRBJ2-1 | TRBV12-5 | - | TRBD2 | TGTGCTAGTGCTCCCCAGCGGGGGGGGTACAATGAGCAGTTCTTC | CASAPQRGGYNEQFF
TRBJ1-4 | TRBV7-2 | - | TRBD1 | TGTGCCAGCAGCCCCTTCCGACAGGGCCCTGAAAAACTGTTTTTT | CASSPFRQGPEKLFF
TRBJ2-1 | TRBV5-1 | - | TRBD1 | TGCGCCAGCAGCGAGGGACAGGGCAATGGGAATGAGCAGTTCTTC | CASSEGQGNGNEQFF
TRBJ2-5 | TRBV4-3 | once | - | TGCGCCAGCAGCCAAGACGGAGAAGAGACCCAGTACTTC | CASSQDGEETQYF
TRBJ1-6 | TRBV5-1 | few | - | TGCGCCAGCAGCCAAACAGGGCCTGGCGGCAATTCACCCCTCCACTTT | CASSQTGPGGNSPLHF
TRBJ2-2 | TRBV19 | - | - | TGTGCCAGTAGGCGACAAGAAAGTCCCGGGGAGCTGTTTTTT | CASRRQESPGELFF
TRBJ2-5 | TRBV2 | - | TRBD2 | TGTGCCAGCAAATCAGCGGGGGGGCCGGTGACCCAGTACTTC | CASKSAGGPVTQYF
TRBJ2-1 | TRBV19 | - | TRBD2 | TGTGCCAGTAGTTCTAGCGGGATGTCCTACAATGAGCAGTTCTTC | CASSSSGMSYNEQFF
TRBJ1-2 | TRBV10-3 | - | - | TGTGCCATCAGTGTGGACTCAACAAACTATGGCTACACCTTC | CAISVDSTNYGYTF
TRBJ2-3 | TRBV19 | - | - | TGTGCCAGTAGTATGAACAGAAATCAAGATACGCAGTATTTT | CASSMNRNQDTQYF
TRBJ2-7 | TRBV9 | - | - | TGTGCCAGCAGCTCCGCAAGGAGCTACGGCGAGCAGTACTTC | CASSSARSYGEQYF
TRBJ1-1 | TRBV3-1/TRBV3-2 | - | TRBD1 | TGTGCCAGCAGCCCACGACAGGGAGGCACTGAAGCTTTCTTT | CASSPRQGGTEAFF
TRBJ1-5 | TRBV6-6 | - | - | TGTGCCAGCAGTTACTCTCAGGGAAGGCAGCCCCAGCATTTT | CASSYSQGRQPQHF
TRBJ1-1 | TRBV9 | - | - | TGTGCCAGCAGCGTAGGTAGCAGAGACACTGAAGCTTTCTTT | CASSVGSRDTEAFF
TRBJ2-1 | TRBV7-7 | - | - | TGTGCCAGCAGCTTAGTTGACAACGGGGTTAGTGAGCAGTTCTTC | CASSLVDNGVSEQFF
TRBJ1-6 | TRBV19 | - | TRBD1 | TGTGCCAGTAGTGTAGACAGGGCGGGATCACCCCTCCACTTT | CASSVDRAGSPLHF
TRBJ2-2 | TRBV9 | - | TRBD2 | TGTGCCAGCAGCGTGCCCCGGGGGACTAGCGATATATTCGGGGAGCTGTTTTTT | CASSVPRGTSDIFGELFF
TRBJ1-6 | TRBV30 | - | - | TGTGCCTGGAGTGTATCGAGAGGGATTAATTCACCCCTCCACTTT | CAWSVSRGINSPLHF
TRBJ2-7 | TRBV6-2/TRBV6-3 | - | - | TGTGCCAGCAGTCCCCGGGACAACTCCTACGAGCAGTACTTC | CASSPRDNSYEQYF
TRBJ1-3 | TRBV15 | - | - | TGTGCCACCAGCAGAGAGCGCCAGGGGCGGTCTGGAAACACCATATATTTT | CATSRERQGRSGNTIYF
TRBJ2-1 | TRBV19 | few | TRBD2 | TGTGCCAGTAGTTCGGGGGGAACGCTTCGAACTGAGCAGTTCTTC | CASSSGGTLRTEQFF
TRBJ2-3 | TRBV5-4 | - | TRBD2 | TGTGCCAGCAGCTTCTTCGGGGGGGCCCCAGATACGCAGTATTTT | CASSFFGGAPDTQYF
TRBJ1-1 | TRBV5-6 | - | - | TGTGCCAGCCACATGGCGGGGGTGAACACTGAAGCTTTCTTT | CASHMAGVNTEAFF
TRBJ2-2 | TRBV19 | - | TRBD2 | TGTGCCAGTAGTTCTCCGGGACTAGCGGGGGGAACCGGGGAGCTGTTTTTT | CASSSPGLAGGTGELFF
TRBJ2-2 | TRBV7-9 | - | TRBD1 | TGTGCCAGCACCCCGGGACAGGGGGCCGGGGAGCTGTTTTTT | CASTPGQGAGELFF
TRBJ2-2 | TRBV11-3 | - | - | TGTGCCAGCAGCTTAGTTTCCCGGAACACCGGGGAGCTGTTTTTT | CASSLVSRNTGELFF